These T cell receptor beta chains were read from a single sample in a study of blood T cell repertoires in COVID-19. The method was immunoSEQ multiplex PCR; TCRdb's version includes in-frame clones alone and lacks a portion of them. The sample has about 83,000 clones; around 90% are singletons. The sample comprised peripheral blood. The receptors here all came from a woman between 45 and 65 years old with active or convalescent COVID-19. Each CDR3 is given with its conserved first and last residue. D genes are given only for firm matches. Size is stated for part of the rows, as once, few or many counts, or as a class when the clone is expanded.

size	V	J	D	CDR3	DNA
-	TRBV11-1	TRBJ1-6	-	CASSYQGTPLHF	TGTGCCAGCAGCTACCAGGGGACACCCCTCCACTTT
-	TRBV11-2	TRBJ1-1	-	CASRTTLGPKTFF	TGTGCCAGCAGGACCACTTTGGGCCCTAAGACTTTCTTT
once	TRBV5-5	TRBJ1-2	TRBD1	CASSFTGGGNYGYTF	TGTGCCAGCAGCTTCACAGGGGGCGGTAACTATGGCTACACCTTC
-	TRBV6-4	TRBJ1-1	-	CASRLTWDTEAFF	TGTGCCAGCCGACTGACCTGGGACACTGAAGCTTTCTTT
-	TRBV7-9	TRBJ2-1	-	CASLIGGGNEQFF	TGTGCCAGCCTAATAGGGGGGGGCAATGAGCAGTTCTTC
-	TRBV2	TRBJ1-2	-	CASSESLNYGYTF	TGTGCCAGCAGTGAGAGTCTGAACTATGGCTACACCTTC
-	TRBV7-9	TRBJ1-1	TRBD1	CASSRSGGTEAFF	TGTGCCAGCAGCAGATCAGGGGGGACTGAAGCTTTCTTT
-	TRBV19	TRBJ2-7	TRBD1	CASSAGTGQYEQYF	TGTGCCAGTAGTGCCGGGACAGGGCAATACGAGCAGTACTTC
-	TRBV6-2/TRBV6-3	TRBJ1-4	TRBD1	CASSYSTGKGNEKLFF	TGTGCCAGCAGTTACTCGACAGGGAAGGGGAATGAAAAACTGTTTTTT
-	TRBV7-9	TRBJ2-1	-	CASSRPSGNEQFF	TGTGCCAGCAGCCGCCCGTCCGGGAATGAGCAGTTCTTC
-	TRBV4-3	TRBJ2-2	TRBD1	CASSQAQGDGVELFF	TGCGCCAGCAGCCAGGCCCAGGGGGACGGTGTGGAGCTGTTTTTT
-	TRBV7-9	TRBJ1-3	-	CASSLSGEGNTIYF	TGTGCCAGCAGCTTATCGGGTGAGGGAAACACCATATATTTT
-	TRBV7-2	TRBJ1-2	TRBD1	CASSLGGQGAVYYGYTF	TGTGCCAGCAGCTTAGGCGGACAGGGGGCTGTTTACTATGGCTACACCTTC
once	TRBV4-3	TRBJ2-2	-	CASSPYTSGESHGELFF	TGCGCCAGCAGCCCCTACACGTCGGGGGAGTCCCACGGGGAGCTGTTTTTT
-	TRBV3-1/TRBV3-2	TRBJ2-7	-	CASSPGQLYEQYF	TGTGCCAGCAGCCCTGGACAGCTCTACGAGCAGTACTTC
-	TRBV12-5	TRBJ2-1	-	CASGFLTSWGHEQFF	TGTGCTAGTGGTTTTTTGACGTCCTGGGGCCATGAGCAGTTCTTC
-	TRBV29-1	TRBJ1-2	TRBD1	CSVPGQGVRGYTF	TGCAGCGTTCCGGGACAGGGGGTCCGTGGCTACACCTTC
-	TRBV5-4	TRBJ1-1	TRBD1	CASSLPGTGSTEAFF	TGTGCCAGCAGCTTACCCGGGACAGGGTCGACTGAAGCTTTCTTT
-	TRBV5-6	TRBJ2-2	-	CASSLGSNTGELFF	TGTGCCAGCAGCTTGGGGAGCAACACCGGGGAGCTGTTTTTT
-	TRBV6-5	TRBJ2-3	TRBD2	CASNREGRSTDTQYF	TGTGCCAGCAATCGGGAGGGGCGTAGCACAGATACGCAGTATTTT
-	TRBV18	TRBJ1-2	-	CASSLPLRGPYGYTF	TGTGCCAGCTCACTCCCCCTCAGGGGTCCCTATGGCTACACCTTC
-	TRBV9	TRBJ2-1	-	CASSFTGTPYNEQFF	TGTGCCAGCAGCTTCACCGGGACACCATACAATGAGCAGTTCTTC
-	TRBV7-9	TRBJ2-6	TRBD1	CASSTGQGASGANVLTF	TGTGCCAGCAGCACCGGACAGGGGGCTTCTGGGGCCAACGTCCTGACTTTC
-	TRBV12-5	TRBJ1-2	TRBD1	CASGLVGQGDGYTF	TGTGCTAGTGGTTTGGTAGGACAGGGGGATGGCTACACCTTC
-	TRBV5-4	TRBJ2-5	-	CASRHPNFQETQYF	TGTGCCAGCAGACACCCAAATTTCCAAGAGACCCAGTACTTC
-	TRBV19	TRBJ1-5	-	CASSTRDFNQPQHF	TGTGCCAGTAGTACCCGGGATTTCAATCAGCCCCAGCATTTT
-	TRBV11-2	TRBJ1-5	TRBD1	CASSSQGASNQPQHF	TGTGCCAGCAGCTCCCAGGGGGCATCCAATCAGCCCCAGCATTTT
-	TRBV6-5	TRBJ1-5	-	CASSPPSGSNQPQHF	TGTGCCAGCAGTCCCCCGTCGGGGAGCAATCAGCCCCAGCATTTT
-	TRBV7-2	TRBJ2-1	-	CASSFSYSSYNEQFF	TGTGCCAGCAGCTTTAGCTATAGCTCCTACAATGAGCAGTTCTTC
-	TRBV5-1	TRBJ1-6	TRBD1	CASSLSPTGGSPLHF	TGCGCCAGCAGCTTGAGCCCGACAGGGGGATCACCCCTCCACTTT
-	TRBV6-5	TRBJ1-1	-	CASTRDTEAFF	TGTGCCAGCACCAGGGACACTGAAGCTTTCTTT
few	TRBV4-1	TRBJ1-1	TRBD1	CASSQPTGGSTEAFF	TGCGCCAGCAGCCAACCGACAGGGGGCTCTACTGAAGCTTTCTTT
-	TRBV4-1	TRBJ2-1	-	CASSQDLGGTEQFF	TGCGCCAGCAGCCAAGATTTAGGAGGGACTGAGCAGTTCTTC
-	TRBV5-1	TRBJ2-1	TRBD1	CASSFEGWDRGLNEQFF	TGCGCCAGCAGCTTCGAGGGGTGGGACAGGGGGCTGAATGAGCAGTTCTTC
-	TRBV27	TRBJ2-7	TRBD2	CATMYWSGGTYEQYF	TGTGCCACCATGTACTGGAGCGGGGGAACCTACGAGCAGTACTTC